This TCR beta chain was obtained from a study of patients and donors after allogeneic stem cell transplantation. TCRdb passed the RT-PCR reads through MiXCR, listing each CDR3 protein once. Among about 960,000 distinct CDR3 sequences listed, 18% were seen once. This clonotype was seen at least ten times. Germline loops: CDR1 SGHRS, CDR2 YFSETQ. The CDR3 loop spans 14 amino acids. V dropped 0 bases and J dropped 7 bases, with 12 bases sitting between them. The TCR comes from a human donor who was either an allogeneic HSCT recipient or a stem cell or donor lymphocyte infusion donor (not recorded which). It is not recorded whose cells these are; they may come from a transplant donor. Sequencing was done on a sample of blood, either unsorted or a sorted T cell fraction (not recorded which). V and J are TRBV5-1 and TRBJ2-3; no reliable D call. In DNA form, the CDR3 reads TGCGCCAGCAGCTTGGCCGTACCGACCAATACGCAGTATTTT. This encodes CASSLAVPTNTQYF.